This record looks at one T cell receptor beta chain sequence and its context. Its antigen is undetermined. These data originate in a study of cytomegalovirus exposure and HLA in healthy donors. Study outcomes and limitations: The classifier reportedly diagnosed cytomegalovirus status with high sensitivity and specificity.

The PCR had 60 Vbeta and 13 Jbeta primers. Sequencing used immunoSEQ multiplex PCR; TCRdb keeps in-frame clones, though not all of them. The repertoire holds roughly 200,000 clones, with about three quarters as singletons. CDR1 is SGDLS and CDR2 is YYNGEE in the germline V gene. Deletions cut 4 bases from V and 4 bases from J, with 12 bases between. The CDR3 is made up of 14 amino acids. V is TRBV9 and J is TRBJ1-5, with D maybe TRBD1 (5 bases). The source of this sequence is a woman aged 60-75 years in good health and CMV-seropositive. Sequencing input: PBMCs. The CDR3 sequence is CASSLGGGNQPQHF. The DNA for the CDR3 is TGTGCCAGCAGCCTCGGGGGGGGTAATCAGCCCCAGCATTTT.